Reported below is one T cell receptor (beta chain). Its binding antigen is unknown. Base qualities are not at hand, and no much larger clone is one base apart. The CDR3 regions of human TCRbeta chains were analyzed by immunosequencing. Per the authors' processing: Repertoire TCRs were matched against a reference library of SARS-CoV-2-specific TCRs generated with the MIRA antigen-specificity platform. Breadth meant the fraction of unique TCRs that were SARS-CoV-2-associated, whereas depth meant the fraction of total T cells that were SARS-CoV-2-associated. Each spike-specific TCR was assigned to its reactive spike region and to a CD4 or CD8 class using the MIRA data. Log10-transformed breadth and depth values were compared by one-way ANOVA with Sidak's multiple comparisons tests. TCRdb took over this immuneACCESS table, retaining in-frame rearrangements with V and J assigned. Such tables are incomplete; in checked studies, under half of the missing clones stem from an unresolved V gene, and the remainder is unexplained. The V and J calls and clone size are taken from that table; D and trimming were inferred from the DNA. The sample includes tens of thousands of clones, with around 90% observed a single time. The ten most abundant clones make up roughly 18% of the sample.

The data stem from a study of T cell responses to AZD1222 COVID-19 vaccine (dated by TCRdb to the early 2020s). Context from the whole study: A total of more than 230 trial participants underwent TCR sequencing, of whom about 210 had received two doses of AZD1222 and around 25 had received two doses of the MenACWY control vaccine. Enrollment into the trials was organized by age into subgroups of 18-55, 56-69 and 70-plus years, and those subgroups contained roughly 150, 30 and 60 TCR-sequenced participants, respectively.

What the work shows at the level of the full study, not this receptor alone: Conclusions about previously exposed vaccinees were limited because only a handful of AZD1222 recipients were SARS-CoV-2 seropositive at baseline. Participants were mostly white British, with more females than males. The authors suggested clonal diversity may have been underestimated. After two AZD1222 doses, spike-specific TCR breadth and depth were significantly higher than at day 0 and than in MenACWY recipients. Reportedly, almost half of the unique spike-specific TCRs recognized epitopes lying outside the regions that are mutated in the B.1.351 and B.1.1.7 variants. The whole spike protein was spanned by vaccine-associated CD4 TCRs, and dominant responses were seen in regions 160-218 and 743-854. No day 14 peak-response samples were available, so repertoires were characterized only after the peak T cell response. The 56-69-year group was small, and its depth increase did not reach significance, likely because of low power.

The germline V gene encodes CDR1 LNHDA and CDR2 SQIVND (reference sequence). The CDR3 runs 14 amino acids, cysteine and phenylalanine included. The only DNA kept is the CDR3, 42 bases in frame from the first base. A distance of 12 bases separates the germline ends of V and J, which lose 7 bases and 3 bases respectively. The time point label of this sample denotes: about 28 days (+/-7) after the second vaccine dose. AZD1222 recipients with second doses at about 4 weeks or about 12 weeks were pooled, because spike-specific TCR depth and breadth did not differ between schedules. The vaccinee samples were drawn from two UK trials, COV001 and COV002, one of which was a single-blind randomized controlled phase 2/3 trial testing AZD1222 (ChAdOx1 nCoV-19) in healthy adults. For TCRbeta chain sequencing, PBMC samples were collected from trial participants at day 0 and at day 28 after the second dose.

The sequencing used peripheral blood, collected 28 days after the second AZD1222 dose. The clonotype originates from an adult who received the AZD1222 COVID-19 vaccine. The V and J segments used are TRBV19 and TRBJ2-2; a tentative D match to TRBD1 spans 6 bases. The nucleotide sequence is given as TGTGCCAGTACCGGGACACCCTACACCGGGGAGCTGTTTTTT. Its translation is CASTGTPYTGELFF.